The clone carrying this T cell receptor (beta chain) appeared once. No antigen is known for it. The data were taken from a study of shared clonotypes between healthy human individuals. Several immunoSEQ 96-well plates shared each subset's DNA, each plate a replicate. The repertoire was sequenced with immunoSEQ multiplex PCR; TCRdb's copy has only in-frame clones and lacks some. The sample holds some 2.3 million clones; 85% to 95% are singletons and the top ten take about 0.41%. The study enrolled healthy HIV-negative adults without recent acute infections or vaccinations as donors. Study results and limitations: Read depth was anticipated to influence clonotype sharing among donors.

The sequence was obtained from a man younger than 35 in good health. Some clones in this sample may be carry-over from other donors' samples. The sequenced sample consisted of naive CD4+ T cells from PBMCs. Specified subset: CD45RA+ positively selected.

CDR3 sequence reads: CASSSQVPSGNTIYF. CDR3 sequence (DNA): TGTGCCAGCAGTTCACAGGTCCCCTCTGGAAACACCATATATTTT. The chain uses TRBV28 and TRBJ1-3, with D perhaps TRBD1 (5 bases). The germline CDR1 and CDR2 sequences are MDHEN and SYDVKM. V was cut by 4 bases and J by 0 bases, with 10 bases left in between. The CDR3 is 15 residues long.